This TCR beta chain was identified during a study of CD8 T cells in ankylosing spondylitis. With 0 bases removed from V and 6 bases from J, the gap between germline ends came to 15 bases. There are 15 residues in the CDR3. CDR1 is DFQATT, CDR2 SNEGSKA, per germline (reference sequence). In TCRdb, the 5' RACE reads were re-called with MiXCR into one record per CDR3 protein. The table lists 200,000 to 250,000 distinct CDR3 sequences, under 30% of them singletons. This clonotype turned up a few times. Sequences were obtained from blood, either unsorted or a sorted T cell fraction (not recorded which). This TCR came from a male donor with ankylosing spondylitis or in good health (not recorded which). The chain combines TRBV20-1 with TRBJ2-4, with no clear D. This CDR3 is CSARDGPASRNIQYF. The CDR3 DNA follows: TGCAGTGCTAGAGACGGACCCGCAAGCCGAAACATTCAGTACTTC.